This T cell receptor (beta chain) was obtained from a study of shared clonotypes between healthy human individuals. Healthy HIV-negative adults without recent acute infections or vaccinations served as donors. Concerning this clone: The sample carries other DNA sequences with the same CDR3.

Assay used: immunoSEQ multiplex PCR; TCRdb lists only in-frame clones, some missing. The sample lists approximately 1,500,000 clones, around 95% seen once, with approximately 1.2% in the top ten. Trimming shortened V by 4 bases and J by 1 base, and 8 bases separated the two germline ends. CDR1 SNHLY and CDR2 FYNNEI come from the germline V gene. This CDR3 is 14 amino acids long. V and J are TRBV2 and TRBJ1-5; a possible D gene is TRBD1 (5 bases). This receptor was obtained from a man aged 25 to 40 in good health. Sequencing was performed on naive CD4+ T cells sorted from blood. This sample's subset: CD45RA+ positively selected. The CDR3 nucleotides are TGTGCCAGCAGTGGGGGGGTCAGCAATCAGCCCCAGCATTTT. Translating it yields CASSGGVSNQPQHF.